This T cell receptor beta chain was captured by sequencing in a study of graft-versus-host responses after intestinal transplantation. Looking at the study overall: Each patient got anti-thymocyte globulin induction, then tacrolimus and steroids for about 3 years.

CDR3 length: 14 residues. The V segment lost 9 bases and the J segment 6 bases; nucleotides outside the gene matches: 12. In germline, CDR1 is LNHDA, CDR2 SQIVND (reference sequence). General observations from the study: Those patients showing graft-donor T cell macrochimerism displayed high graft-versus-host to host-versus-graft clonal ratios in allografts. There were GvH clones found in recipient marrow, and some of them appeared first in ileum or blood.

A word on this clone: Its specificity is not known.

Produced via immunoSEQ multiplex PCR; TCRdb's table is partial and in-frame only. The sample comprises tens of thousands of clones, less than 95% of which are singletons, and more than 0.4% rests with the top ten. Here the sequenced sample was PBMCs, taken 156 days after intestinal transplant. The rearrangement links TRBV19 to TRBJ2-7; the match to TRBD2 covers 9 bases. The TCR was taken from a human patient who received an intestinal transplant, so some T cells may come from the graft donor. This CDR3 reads CASRFAGGPGEQYF. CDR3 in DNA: TGTGCCAGCCGCTTTGCGGGAGGGCCGGGCGAGCAGTACTTC. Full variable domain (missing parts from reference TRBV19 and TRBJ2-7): DGGITQSPKYLFRKEGQNVTLSCEQNLNHDAMYWYRQDPGQGLRLIYYSQIVNDFQKGDIAEGYSVSREKKESFPLTVTSAQKNPTAFYLCASRFAGGPGEQYFGPGTRLTVT.